Following are 26 T cell receptor beta chains from one sample sequenced in a study of response to subunit inactivated influenza vaccine. Each CDR3 protein gets one entry after TCRdb re-called the RT-PCR reads with MiXCR. The sample consists of roughly 160,000 distinct CDR3 sequences, about 10% of them appearing once. The material was CD8+ T cells sorted from PBMCs, obtained less than 30 months after vaccination. The receptors derive from a man aged 50-75 years who received an inactivated influenza vaccine.

J is TRBJ2-1 and V is TRBV6-2 or TRBV6-3; tentatively, D is TRBD2 (6 bases). This CDR3 is 16 amino acids long. Trimming removed 2 bases at V and 4 bases at J, with 15 bases between. CDR1 MNHEY and CDR2 SVGEGT come from the germline V gene. The CDR3 DNA is TGTGCCAGCAGTTACCCTTCGCGGGACCTTTACAATGAGCAGTTCTTC. It is translated as CASSYPSRDLYNEQFF.

This clonotype was seen more than once but under ten times. The J gene is TRBJ2-7, the V gene TRBV9, with D perhaps TRBD1 or TRBD2 (5 bases each). V was trimmed by 3 bases and J by 7 bases, leaving 17 bases between them. The CDR3 loop spans 14 amino acids. Germline assignment: CDR1 SGDLS and CDR2 YYNGEE. The CDR3 sequence is CASSEGGTAFEQYF. In DNA form, the CDR3 reads TGTGCCAGCAGCGAGGGTGGGACGGCTTTTGAGCAGTACTTC. Combining the CDR3 with reference TRBV9 and TRBJ2-7 gives the whole variable domain DSGVTQTPKHLITATGQRVTLRCSPRSGDLSVYWYQQSLDQGLQFLIQYYNGEERAKGNILERFSAQQFPDLHSELNLSSLELGDSALYFCASSEGGTAFEQYFGPGTRLTVT.

As to this clonotype: Mismatch with germline at one junction end may stem from a read error. This chain joins TRBV3-1 and TRBJ2-3; 8 bases agree with TRBD2. Germline V gene data show CDR1 as LGHDT and CDR2 as YNNKEL (reference sequence). The CDR3 sequence is 17 residues long. CDR3 sequence (DNA): TGTGTCAGCAGCCAAGTGCCGGCGCGGGGGGACACAGATACGCAGTATTTT. Amino acids: CVSSQVPARGDTDTQYF.

In its sample, this clonotype was seen a few times. V gene TRBV12-3 or TRBV12-4 combines with J gene TRBJ2-1; possibly TRBD1 for D (5 bases). The CDR3 consists of 12 residues. V gave up 7 bases and J gave up 7 bases, with 11 bases separating them. The CDR3, as DNA: TGTGCCAGCAAGACAGACTTGAATGAGCAGTTCTTC. Protein: CASKTDLNEQFF.

This clonotype showed up just a few times. The rearrangement uses TRBV20-1 and TRBJ2-1; 7 nucleotides agree with TRBD2. The CDR3 runs 17 residues. V was pared by 0 bases and J by 4 bases, with 12 bases of the junction left unmatched. Germline CDR1 is DFQATT and CDR2 is SNEGSKA (reference sequence). The CDR3 loop reads CSARDWQGGLPYNEQFF. For the CDR3, the DNA is TGCAGTGCTAGAGATTGGCAGGGAGGGTTACCATACAATGAGCAGTTCTTC.

This clonotype was observed a handful of times. The CDR3 reads CASSDPGTTNEQFF. DNA for the CDR3: TGTGCCAGCAGCGACCCGGGGACTACCAATGAGCAGTTCTTC. The J gene is TRBJ2-1, the V gene TRBV7-9; 7 bases line up with TRBD2. With V trimmed by 5 bases and J by 6 bases, 7 bases remained unmatched. The CDR3 is 14 residues long. CDR1 and CDR2 (germline): SEHNR, FQNEAQ (reference sequence).

There are a few counts of this clonotype. The V and J genes are TRBV7-2 and TRBJ2-4; 8 bases are shared with TRBD2. Germline-derived CDR1 and CDR2 are SGHTA and FQGNSA. J lost 8 bases, V lost 5 bases, and 17 bases had no gene match. The length of the CDR3 is 17 residues. CDR3 loop: CASSPPPGGLGGHIQYF. The CDR3 DNA follows: TGTGCCAGCAGCCCCCCCCCGGGGGGGCTTGGGGGACACATTCAGTACTTC.

This clonotype is medium-sized. The gene calls are TRBV28 and TRBJ2-5, with D perhaps TRBD1 (6 bases). V lost 3 bases, J lost 5 bases, and 13 bases lay in between. The germline V gene has CDR1 MDHEN and CDR2 SYDVKM. The CDR3 extends over 14 amino acids. This chain's CDR3 is CASSFWGPWETQYF. The DNA of the CDR3 is TGTGCCAGCAGTTTTTGGGGGCCCTGGGAGACCCAGTACTTC.

The chain employs TRBV14 and TRBJ2-7, with D uncertain. The germline V gene encodes CDR1 SGHDN and CDR2 FVKESK. The CDR3 loop spans 14 amino acids. Trimming removed 4 bases at V and 0 bases at J, with 10 bases between. The chain's CDR3 is CASSPGPLSYEQYF. The CDR3 DNA follows: TGTGCCAGCAGCCCGGGCCCCCTCTCCTACGAGCAGTACTTC.

This clonotype was seen more than once but under ten times. The chain employs TRBV29-1 and TRBJ1-2; TRBD1 might be the D (5 bases). The CDR3 is 12 residues long. CDR1 and CDR2 from the germline V gene are SQVTM and ANQGSEA. V was cut by 7 bases and J by 6 bases, with 15 bases left in between. CDR3 bases: TGCAGCGCTAATTGGGGCCAGGATGGCTACACCTTC. As protein: CSANWGQDGYTF.

This clonotype has at least ten counts. The J gene is TRBJ2-7, the V gene TRBV30; 7 positions agree with TRBD2. Trimming removed 5 bases from V and 4 bases from J; junction bases left unmatched: 8. The CDR3 loop spans 13 amino acids. Germline V gene lookup returns CDR1 GTSNPN and CDR2 SVGIG (reference sequence). As DNA, the CDR3 is TGTGCCTGGTCGGCGGGAGTAGGTTACGAGCAGTACTTC. Its protein is CAWSAGVGYEQYF.

This clonotype was seen more than once but under ten times. The rearrangement links TRBV18 to TRBJ2-5; 7 bases line up with TRBD1. J was trimmed by 5 bases and V by 3 bases; bases with no gene match: 12. Germline CDR1 is KGHSH and CDR2 is LQKENI. The CDR3 is 16 amino acids. In DNA, the CDR3 is TGTGCCAGCTCACCGCCTCCGGGACAGATTGAGGAGACCCAGTACTTC. Its translation: CASSPPPGQIEETQYF.

There are a few counts of this clonotype. The genes are TRBV28 and TRBJ2-3, with D possibly TRBD2 on 5 matching bases. CDR1 MDHEN and CDR2 SYDVKM come from the germline V gene. This CDR3 is 15 amino acids long. V was pared by 3 bases and J by 1 base, with 11 bases between. CDR3 bases: TGTGCCAGCAGTTTTTCGGCGGAGGGCACAGATACGCAGTATTTT. It specifies CASSFSAEGTDTQYF.

This clonotype has a handful of counts. The V and J genes are TRBV12-5 and TRBJ2-1; 8 nucleotides match TRBD1. V lost 1 base and J lost 9; bases outside the gene matches: 2. The CDR3 loop spans 13 amino acids. CDR1 and CDR2 (germline): LGHNT, FRNRAP. The CDR3 loop is CASGLGTGFEQFF. CDR3 DNA: TGTGCTAGTGGTTTGGGGACAGGGTTTGAGCAGTTCTTC.

This clonotype appeared a few times. This chain connects TRBV5-1 to TRBJ2-7, with 13 bases that match TRBD2. Germline V gene lookup returns CDR1 SGHRS and CDR2 YFSETQ. The V segment lost 0 bases and the J segment 4 bases; nucleotides outside the gene matches: 7. The CDR3 is 17 residues long. The CDR3 loop is CASSLGSWGLAGYEQYF. CDR3 coding DNA: TGCGCCAGCAGCTTGGGGAGTTGGGGACTAGCGGGATACGAGCAGTACTTC. Full variable domain (remainder filled in from reference TRBV5-1 and TRBJ2-7): KAGVTQTPRYLIKTRGQQVTLSCSPISGHRSVSWYQQTPGQGLQFLFEYFSETQRNKGNFPGRFSGRQFSNSRSEMNVSTLELGDSALYLCASSLGSWGLAGYEQYFGPGTRLTVT.

This clonotype came up a few times. The chain joins TRBV20-1 to TRBJ1-1; 7 bases are a match to TRBD1. This CDR3 has 14 amino acids. V gave up 4 bases and J gave up 0 bases; unmatched junction bases: 5. The germline V gene has CDR1 DFQATT and CDR2 SNEGSKA (reference sequence). Here the CDR3 DNA reads TGCAGTGCTACCGGGACAGATATGAACACTGAAGCTTTCTTT. Translated, it gives CSATGTDMNTEAFF.

CDR3: CASSGGEYEQYF. For the CDR3, the DNA is TGTGCCAGCAGCGGGGGGGAATACGAGCAGTACTTC. The chain uses TRBV9 and TRBJ2-7, with D perhaps TRBD2 (6 bases). The V and J ends lost 3 bases and 4 bases respectively, with 8 bases between them. The CDR3 totals 12 residues. The V gene's germline CDR1 is SGDLS and CDR2 YYNGEE.

This clonotype appeared a few times. The chain recombines TRBV12-3 or TRBV12-4 with TRBJ1-6; D gene ambiguous. The CDR3 covers 14 residues. The V end lost 0 bases, the J end lost 8 bases, and 8 bases lay between the germline ends. The CDR3: CASSLALWDSPLHF. The CDR3 DNA follows: TGTGCCAGCAGTTTAGCGCTTTGGGATTCACCCCTCCACTTT.

Ten or more counts support this clonotype. The V call is TRBV15, the J call TRBJ2-3; D is unresolved. CDR3 length: 13 residues. Trimming cost V 0 bases and J 4 bases, with 5 bases left between them. The V gene's germline CDR1 is LNHNV and CDR2 YYDKDF (reference sequence). CDR3 protein: CATSRDLADTQYF. The CDR3 DNA reads TGTGCCACCAGCAGAGATTTAGCAGATACGCAGTATTTT.

For this clonotype: The junction does not match germline at one end; this may be a read error. V gene TRBV25-1 combines with J gene TRBJ2-7, with TRBD2 matching over 7 bases. CDR3 length: 13 residues. The germline V gene has CDR1 MGHDK and CDR2 SYGVNS. The CDR3 region has the DNA TGTGCCAGCAGTGAAGGTTCGGCGGGGGAGCAGTGCTTC. Protein sequence: CASSEGSAGEQCF.

In its sample, this clonotype was seen a few times. CDR3 DNA sequence: TGTGCCAGCAGCCTCACGATCGTCGCAGCCGGGGAGCTGTTTTTT. Its translation is CASSLTIVAAGELFF. The chain has TRBV7-6 and TRBJ2-2; D unresolved. Trimming took off 5 bases at V and 6 bases at J, with 16 bases between the two ends. The CDR3 is made up of 15 amino acids. Germline V gene data show CDR1 as SGHVS and CDR2 as FNYEAQ.

This clonotype appeared a few times. The J gene is TRBJ2-6, the V gene TRBV7-9; D call uncertain. V was clipped by 1 base and J by 2 bases, with 6 bases between them. The CDR3 consists of 15 residues. The V gene's germline CDR1 is SEHNR and CDR2 FQNEAQ (reference sequence). The CDR3 bases are TGTGCCAGCAGCTTAGGGGGTCCTGGGGCCAACGTCCTGACTTTC. Protein sequence: CASSLGGPGANVLTF.

The sample holds a few counts of this clonotype. The chain combines TRBV7-2 with TRBJ2-1; 8 nucleotides line up with TRBD2. The CDR3 is 14 residues long. V shed 1 base and J 7 bases; nucleotides not matched to a gene: 3. CDR1 is SGHTA, CDR2 FQGNSA, per germline. The CDR3 reads CASSLVAGGNEQFF. CDR3 bases: TGTGCCAGCAGCTTAGTGGCGGGGGGTAATGAGCAGTTCTTC.

This clonotype was recorded a few times. J is TRBJ1-5 and V is TRBV5-5; 10 bases agree with TRBD1. V lost 4 bases, J lost 4 bases, and 2 bases stayed unmatched. This CDR3 is 14 amino acids long. Looked up from germline, CDR1 is SGHKS and CDR2 is YYEKEE (reference sequence). The CDR3 region has the DNA TGTGCCAGCAGCGCGGACAGGGGGAATCAGCCCCAGCATTTT. This translates into CASSADRGNQPQHF.

This clonotype was counted many times. The chain employs TRBV12-3 or TRBV12-4 and TRBJ1-4; D gene ambiguous. Trimming left V 6 bases short and J 5 bases short, with 7 bases between. The CDR3 has 12 residues. CDR3 coding DNA: TGTGCCAGCAGGTTCCCGAATGAAAAACTGTTTTTT. Protein sequence: CASRFPNEKLFF.

This clonotype was seen a handful of times. V usage is TRBV6-1 and J usage is TRBJ2-3; no definite D call. V was pared by 5 bases and J by 5 bases, with 20 bases between. The CDR3 consists of 16 residues. The germline V gene has CDR1 MNHNS and CDR2 SASEGT. The CDR3 loop reads CASSSSPSPRVDTQYF. The CDR3 DNA reads as TGTGCCAGCAGTAGCTCCCCCAGCCCCCGGGTAGATACGCAGTATTTT.